This record concerns one T cell receptor (beta chain) sequence. Its antigen remains unknown. The source of the sample is a study of T cells after yellow fever vaccination. Findings and caveats of the study: It was the secondary response that reached its peak faster, day 5 versus 15, but it was weaker. Post-booster samples contained most primary-vaccination clones (approximately 96% CD4, approximately 88% CD8).

V was shortened by 1 base and J by 0 bases, with 10 bases between the two germline ends. The CDR3 covers 15 residues. The germline V gene has CDR1 DFQATT and CDR2 SNEGSKA (reference sequence). Each CDR3 protein gets one entry after TCRdb re-called the 5' RACE reads with MiXCR. This table has 300,000 or so distinct CDR3 sequences, around 13% appearing once. The TCR comes from a man aged 25 to 45 who received the YFV17D yellow fever vaccine. The V call is TRBV20-1, the J call TRBJ1-5; D remains unclear. The specimen comprised CD4+ T cells sorted from PBMCs, sampled 45 days after the yellow fever booster vaccination. Here the CDR3 DNA reads TGCAGTGCTAGAGGTGCGACGGATAGCAATCAGCCCCAGCATTTT. This translates into CSARGATDSNQPQHF.